A single sample is the source of the 21 T cell receptor beta chains below, sequenced in a study of cytomegalovirus exposure and HLA in healthy donors. Amplification used 60 Vbeta primers and 13 Jbeta primers. Measured with immunoSEQ multiplex PCR; TCRdb has only the in-frame clones, and not every one. The sample yields roughly 110,000 clones, 75% seen once. The specimen was PBMCs. The receptors were sampled from a man in his forties or fifties in good health and CMV-seronegative.

The chain employs TRBV5-1 and TRBJ1-1, with D unclear. From germline, CDR1 is SGHRS and CDR2 YFSETQ. The CDR3 is 15 amino acids. V was shortened by 0 bases and J by 0 bases, with 9 bases between the two germline ends. DNA of the CDR3: TGCGCCAGCAGCTTGGTGGGAGGAATGAACACTGAAGCTTTCTTT. Protein sequence: CASSLVGGMNTEAFF. Together with reference TRBV5-1 and TRBJ1-1, the CDR3 gives the full variable domain: KAGVTQTPRYLIKTRGQQVTLSCSPISGHRSVSWYQQTPGQGLQFLFEYFSETQRNKGNFPGRFSGRQFSNSRSEMNVSTLELGDSALYLCASSLVGGMNTEAFFGQGTRLTVV.

V is TRBV19 and J is TRBJ1-5, with TRBD1 matching over 11 bases. The CDR3 extends over 15 amino acids. Germline V CDR1 and CDR2: LNHDA, SQIVND (reference sequence). The ends lost 0 bases at V and 6 bases at J; junction bases unmatched: 1. The CDR3 sequence: CASSIDGTGGQPQHF. For the CDR3, the DNA is TGTGCCAGTAGTATAGATGGGACAGGGGGTCAGCCCCAGCATTTT.

This rearrangement joins TRBV5-1 to TRBJ2-3, with TRBD1 matching over 9 bases. The V and J ends lost 4 bases and 0 bases, in that order; junction bases with no gene match: 3. CDR3 length equals 15 residues. Germline-derived CDR1 and CDR2 are SGHRS and YFSETQ. The CDR3: CASSRGQGSTDTQYF. CDR3 nucleotide sequence: TGCGCCAGCAGCCGCGGACAGGGGAGCACAGATACGCAGTATTTT.

The genes are TRBV5-1 and TRBJ2-5; 9 nucleotides agree with TRBD1. With V trimmed by 1 base and J by 3 bases, 10 bases remained unmatched. The CDR3 sequence is 17 residues long. Germline CDR1 is SGHRS and CDR2 is YFSETQ. As DNA, the CDR3 is TGCGCCAGCAGCTTGACCCGGACAGACAGGGGGAAAGAGACCCAGTACTTC. This translates into CASSLTRTDRGKETQYF.

The CDR3 protein is CASSRQGAYNEQFF. For the CDR3, the DNA is TGTGCCAGTAGCCGACAGGGGGCCTACAATGAGCAGTTCTTC. The chain recombines TRBV19 with TRBJ2-1; the match to TRBD1 covers 9 bases. The trim removed 6 bases at V and 2 bases at J, leaving 2 bases unmatched. In germline, CDR1 is LNHDA, CDR2 SQIVND (reference sequence). This CDR3 has 14 amino acids.

The chain employs TRBV5-1 and TRBJ1-1; D call uncertain. The CDR3 runs 16 residues. Trimming shortened V by 0 bases and J by 1 base, and 13 bases separated the two germline ends. Germline CDR1 is SGHRS and CDR2 is YFSETQ. Here the CDR3 reads CASSLAAGNPNTEAFF. The CDR3, as DNA: TGCGCCAGCAGCTTGGCAGCCGGGAACCCGAACACTGAAGCTTTCTTT.

V usage is TRBV9 and J usage is TRBJ2-1; 9 bases are a match to TRBD1. The trim removed 2 bases at V and 1 base at J, leaving 4 bases unmatched. The CDR3 sequence is 16 residues long. Looked up from germline, CDR1 is SGDLS and CDR2 is YYNGEE. The chain's CDR3 is CASSVGGTGSYNEQFF. CDR3 nucleotides: TGTGCCAGCAGCGTGGGAGGGACAGGGTCCTACAATGAGCAGTTCTTC.

With respect to this clone: At one end, the junction sequence differs from germline, possibly due to a read error. This rearrangement joins TRBV7-9 to TRBJ2-2, with TRBD2 identical over 11 bases. CDR1 SEHNR and CDR2 FQNEAQ come from the germline V gene (reference sequence). This CDR3 spans 14 amino acids. The CDR3 nucleotides are TGTTCCAGCAGCACGGGACTAGCGGCCGGGGAGCTGTTTTTT. As protein: CSSSTGLAAGELFF.

This clone was detected only a few times. The chain carries TRBV19 and TRBJ2-3, with D possibly being TRBD1 (6 bases). The V end lost 5 bases, the J end lost 3 bases, and 12 bases lay between the germline ends. CDR3 length: 14 amino acids. CDR1 and CDR2 (germline): LNHDA, SQIVND (reference sequence). The CDR3 DNA reads TGTGCCAGTAGTGTCCGACAGGTGACAGATACGCAGTATTTT. Its translation is CASSVRQVTDTQYF. Complete variable domain (other parts from reference TRBV19 and TRBJ2-3): DGGITQSPKYLFRKEGQNVTLSCEQNLNHDAMYWYRQDPGQGLRLIYYSQIVNDFQKGDIAEGYSVSREKKESFPLTVTSAQKNPTAFYLCASSVRQVTDTQYFGPGTRLTVL.

This chain joins TRBV7-9 and TRBJ2-3, with TRBD2 matching 9 bases. The J segment lost 0 bases and the V segment lost 2 bases, leaving 3 bases of the junction unmatched. Germline V CDR1 and CDR2: SEHNR, FQNEAQ (reference sequence). This CDR3 region has 16 residues. The chain's CDR3 is CASSLFTSGSTDTQYF. The DNA of the CDR3 is TGTGCCAGCAGCTTATTCACTAGCGGGAGCACAGATACGCAGTATTTT.

This clone has just a few counts. V and J are TRBV7-8 and TRBJ2-7; TRBD1 matches 7 bases. Germline V gene lookup returns CDR1 SGHVS and CDR2 FQNEAQ. CDR3 length: 16 residues. The junction had 8 bases not matched to a gene; V was cut back by 3 bases and J by 0 bases. The CDR3 DNA reads as TGTGCCAGCAGCTTTTTACCGGGACAGAACTCCTACGAGCAGTACTTC. Its translation: CASSFLPGQNSYEQYF.

The chain couples TRBV6-1 to TRBJ2-6; D is perhaps TRBD2 (6 bases). Germline-derived CDR1 and CDR2 are MNHNS and SASEGT. Trimming pared 1 base from V and 2 bases from J, leaving 12 bases between. The CDR3 is 17 amino acids. In DNA form, the CDR3 reads TGTGCCAGCAGTGAAGGCGGGGATGGGGCTGGGGCCAACGTCCTGACTTTC. This gives the protein CASSEGGDGAGANVLTF.

In the case of this clone: At one of its ends the junction is not consistent with the germline gene, which may arise from a read error. CDR3 DNA sequence: TGTGCCGGTAGTATTGGGGCAGGGTATGGCTACACCTTC. Translating gives CAGSIGAGYGYTF. V gene TRBV19 combines with J gene TRBJ1-2; possible D gene TRBD1, 5 bases. This CDR3 has 13 amino acids. Germline V gives CDR1 LNHDA, CDR2 SQIVND (reference sequence).

Points on this clone: An end of the junction does not agree with germline; a read error may underlie this. The rearrangement links TRBV9 to TRBJ2-1; 11 positions agree with TRBD2. The CDR3 is 15 amino acids. Germline V CDR1 and CDR2: SGDLS, YYNGEE. CDR3 nucleotides: TGTGCCAGCAGCGTAGCTTCTAGCGGGGGGAGTCGGCAACTCTTC. Translating it yields CASSVASSGGSRQLF.

This clone showed up just a few times. V gene TRBV5-6 combines with J gene TRBJ2-1, with 10 bases that match TRBD1. From germline, CDR1 is SGHDT and CDR2 YYEEEE. V shed 3 bases, J shed 5 bases, and the junction held 5 bases outside the gene matches. The CDR3 is made up of 15 amino acids. The CDR3 DNA is TGTGCCAGCAGCTCGACAGGGGGCCCAAACAATGAGCAGTTCTTC. The encoded protein is CASSSTGGPNNEQFF.

V and J are TRBV5-4 and TRBJ2-5; 10 nucleotides align to TRBD2. Germline V gives CDR1 SGHNT, CDR2 YYREEE (reference sequence). Trimming took 4 bases from V and 1 from J; bases not matched to a gene: 7. This CDR3 has 16 residues. CDR3 nucleotide sequence: TGTGCCAGCAGCGCTAAAACTAGCGGGGTCCAAGAGACCCAGTACTTC. This gives the protein CASSAKTSGVQETQYF.

The gene calls are TRBV6-6 and TRBJ1-2; TRBD1 matches 7 bases. The CDR3 spans 15 residues. V lost 4 bases to trimming and J lost 8 bases; unmatched junction nucleotides: 13. Germline CDR1 is MNHNY and CDR2 is SVGAGI (reference sequence). The CDR3, as DNA: TGTGCCAGCAGTTCGGAGACAGGGCCTCTGGGCGGCTACACCTTC. Amino acid sequence: CASSSETGPLGGYTF.

The chain couples TRBV29-1 to TRBJ2-3, with 10 bases lining up with TRBD1. The V and J ends lost 2 bases and 3 bases, in that order; junction bases with no gene match: 2. Looked up from germline, CDR1 is SQVTM and CDR2 is ANQGSEA. The CDR3 spans 14 residues. CDR3 sequence (DNA): TGCAGCGTTGAAAGGACAGGGGGTACAGATACGCAGTATTTT. Protein sequence: CSVERTGGTDTQYF.

The gene calls are TRBV7-2 and TRBJ2-3, with 7 bases that match TRBD2. The CDR3 extends over 17 amino acids. Unmatched junction bases numbered 13, after V lost 4 bases and J lost 3 bases. Germline loops: CDR1 SGHTA, CDR2 FQGNSA. The CDR3 sequence is CASSSFESGARTDTQYF. Written as DNA, the CDR3 is TGTGCCAGCAGCTCGTTTGAGAGCGGGGCGAGGACAGATACGCAGTATTTT.

V is TRBV16 and J is TRBJ1-4, with TRBD1 as a possible D gene (6 bases). Trimming took 5 bases from V and 2 from J, leaving 15 bases between them. CDR1 KGHSY and CDR2 FQNENV come from the germline V gene. CDR3 length equals 16 residues. DNA of the CDR3: TGTGCCAGCAGCGTCCAGAGGGGGGGCACTAATGAAAAACTGTTTTTT. Protein: CASSVQRGGTNEKLFF.

This clone was counted once. J is TRBJ2-5 and V is TRBV5-1; 9 bases line up with TRBD2. The CDR3 is 13 residues long. Germline V gene data show CDR1 as SGHRS and CDR2 as YFSETQ. Losses at the gene ends were 6 bases for V and 1 base for J; bases not matched to a gene: 1. This CDR3 is CASKTSGQETQYF. The CDR3 DNA reads TGCGCCAGCAAGACTAGCGGCCAAGAGACCCAGTACTTC.